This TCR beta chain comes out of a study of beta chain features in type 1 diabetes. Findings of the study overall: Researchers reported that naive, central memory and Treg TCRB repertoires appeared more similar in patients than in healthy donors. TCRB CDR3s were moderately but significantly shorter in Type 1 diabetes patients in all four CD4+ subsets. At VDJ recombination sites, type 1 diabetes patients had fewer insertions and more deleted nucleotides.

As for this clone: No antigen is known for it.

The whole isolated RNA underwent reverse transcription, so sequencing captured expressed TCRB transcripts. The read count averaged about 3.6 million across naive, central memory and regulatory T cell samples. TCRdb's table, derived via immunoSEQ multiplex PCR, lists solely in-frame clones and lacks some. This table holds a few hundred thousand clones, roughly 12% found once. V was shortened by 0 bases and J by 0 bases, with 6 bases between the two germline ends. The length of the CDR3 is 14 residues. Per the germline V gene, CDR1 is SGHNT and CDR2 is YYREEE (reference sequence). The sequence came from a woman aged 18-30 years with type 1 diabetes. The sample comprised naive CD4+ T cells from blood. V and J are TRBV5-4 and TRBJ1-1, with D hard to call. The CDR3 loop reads CASSLDSMNTEAFF. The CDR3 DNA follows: TGTGCCAGCAGCTTGGACAGTATGAACACTGAAGCTTTCTTT.